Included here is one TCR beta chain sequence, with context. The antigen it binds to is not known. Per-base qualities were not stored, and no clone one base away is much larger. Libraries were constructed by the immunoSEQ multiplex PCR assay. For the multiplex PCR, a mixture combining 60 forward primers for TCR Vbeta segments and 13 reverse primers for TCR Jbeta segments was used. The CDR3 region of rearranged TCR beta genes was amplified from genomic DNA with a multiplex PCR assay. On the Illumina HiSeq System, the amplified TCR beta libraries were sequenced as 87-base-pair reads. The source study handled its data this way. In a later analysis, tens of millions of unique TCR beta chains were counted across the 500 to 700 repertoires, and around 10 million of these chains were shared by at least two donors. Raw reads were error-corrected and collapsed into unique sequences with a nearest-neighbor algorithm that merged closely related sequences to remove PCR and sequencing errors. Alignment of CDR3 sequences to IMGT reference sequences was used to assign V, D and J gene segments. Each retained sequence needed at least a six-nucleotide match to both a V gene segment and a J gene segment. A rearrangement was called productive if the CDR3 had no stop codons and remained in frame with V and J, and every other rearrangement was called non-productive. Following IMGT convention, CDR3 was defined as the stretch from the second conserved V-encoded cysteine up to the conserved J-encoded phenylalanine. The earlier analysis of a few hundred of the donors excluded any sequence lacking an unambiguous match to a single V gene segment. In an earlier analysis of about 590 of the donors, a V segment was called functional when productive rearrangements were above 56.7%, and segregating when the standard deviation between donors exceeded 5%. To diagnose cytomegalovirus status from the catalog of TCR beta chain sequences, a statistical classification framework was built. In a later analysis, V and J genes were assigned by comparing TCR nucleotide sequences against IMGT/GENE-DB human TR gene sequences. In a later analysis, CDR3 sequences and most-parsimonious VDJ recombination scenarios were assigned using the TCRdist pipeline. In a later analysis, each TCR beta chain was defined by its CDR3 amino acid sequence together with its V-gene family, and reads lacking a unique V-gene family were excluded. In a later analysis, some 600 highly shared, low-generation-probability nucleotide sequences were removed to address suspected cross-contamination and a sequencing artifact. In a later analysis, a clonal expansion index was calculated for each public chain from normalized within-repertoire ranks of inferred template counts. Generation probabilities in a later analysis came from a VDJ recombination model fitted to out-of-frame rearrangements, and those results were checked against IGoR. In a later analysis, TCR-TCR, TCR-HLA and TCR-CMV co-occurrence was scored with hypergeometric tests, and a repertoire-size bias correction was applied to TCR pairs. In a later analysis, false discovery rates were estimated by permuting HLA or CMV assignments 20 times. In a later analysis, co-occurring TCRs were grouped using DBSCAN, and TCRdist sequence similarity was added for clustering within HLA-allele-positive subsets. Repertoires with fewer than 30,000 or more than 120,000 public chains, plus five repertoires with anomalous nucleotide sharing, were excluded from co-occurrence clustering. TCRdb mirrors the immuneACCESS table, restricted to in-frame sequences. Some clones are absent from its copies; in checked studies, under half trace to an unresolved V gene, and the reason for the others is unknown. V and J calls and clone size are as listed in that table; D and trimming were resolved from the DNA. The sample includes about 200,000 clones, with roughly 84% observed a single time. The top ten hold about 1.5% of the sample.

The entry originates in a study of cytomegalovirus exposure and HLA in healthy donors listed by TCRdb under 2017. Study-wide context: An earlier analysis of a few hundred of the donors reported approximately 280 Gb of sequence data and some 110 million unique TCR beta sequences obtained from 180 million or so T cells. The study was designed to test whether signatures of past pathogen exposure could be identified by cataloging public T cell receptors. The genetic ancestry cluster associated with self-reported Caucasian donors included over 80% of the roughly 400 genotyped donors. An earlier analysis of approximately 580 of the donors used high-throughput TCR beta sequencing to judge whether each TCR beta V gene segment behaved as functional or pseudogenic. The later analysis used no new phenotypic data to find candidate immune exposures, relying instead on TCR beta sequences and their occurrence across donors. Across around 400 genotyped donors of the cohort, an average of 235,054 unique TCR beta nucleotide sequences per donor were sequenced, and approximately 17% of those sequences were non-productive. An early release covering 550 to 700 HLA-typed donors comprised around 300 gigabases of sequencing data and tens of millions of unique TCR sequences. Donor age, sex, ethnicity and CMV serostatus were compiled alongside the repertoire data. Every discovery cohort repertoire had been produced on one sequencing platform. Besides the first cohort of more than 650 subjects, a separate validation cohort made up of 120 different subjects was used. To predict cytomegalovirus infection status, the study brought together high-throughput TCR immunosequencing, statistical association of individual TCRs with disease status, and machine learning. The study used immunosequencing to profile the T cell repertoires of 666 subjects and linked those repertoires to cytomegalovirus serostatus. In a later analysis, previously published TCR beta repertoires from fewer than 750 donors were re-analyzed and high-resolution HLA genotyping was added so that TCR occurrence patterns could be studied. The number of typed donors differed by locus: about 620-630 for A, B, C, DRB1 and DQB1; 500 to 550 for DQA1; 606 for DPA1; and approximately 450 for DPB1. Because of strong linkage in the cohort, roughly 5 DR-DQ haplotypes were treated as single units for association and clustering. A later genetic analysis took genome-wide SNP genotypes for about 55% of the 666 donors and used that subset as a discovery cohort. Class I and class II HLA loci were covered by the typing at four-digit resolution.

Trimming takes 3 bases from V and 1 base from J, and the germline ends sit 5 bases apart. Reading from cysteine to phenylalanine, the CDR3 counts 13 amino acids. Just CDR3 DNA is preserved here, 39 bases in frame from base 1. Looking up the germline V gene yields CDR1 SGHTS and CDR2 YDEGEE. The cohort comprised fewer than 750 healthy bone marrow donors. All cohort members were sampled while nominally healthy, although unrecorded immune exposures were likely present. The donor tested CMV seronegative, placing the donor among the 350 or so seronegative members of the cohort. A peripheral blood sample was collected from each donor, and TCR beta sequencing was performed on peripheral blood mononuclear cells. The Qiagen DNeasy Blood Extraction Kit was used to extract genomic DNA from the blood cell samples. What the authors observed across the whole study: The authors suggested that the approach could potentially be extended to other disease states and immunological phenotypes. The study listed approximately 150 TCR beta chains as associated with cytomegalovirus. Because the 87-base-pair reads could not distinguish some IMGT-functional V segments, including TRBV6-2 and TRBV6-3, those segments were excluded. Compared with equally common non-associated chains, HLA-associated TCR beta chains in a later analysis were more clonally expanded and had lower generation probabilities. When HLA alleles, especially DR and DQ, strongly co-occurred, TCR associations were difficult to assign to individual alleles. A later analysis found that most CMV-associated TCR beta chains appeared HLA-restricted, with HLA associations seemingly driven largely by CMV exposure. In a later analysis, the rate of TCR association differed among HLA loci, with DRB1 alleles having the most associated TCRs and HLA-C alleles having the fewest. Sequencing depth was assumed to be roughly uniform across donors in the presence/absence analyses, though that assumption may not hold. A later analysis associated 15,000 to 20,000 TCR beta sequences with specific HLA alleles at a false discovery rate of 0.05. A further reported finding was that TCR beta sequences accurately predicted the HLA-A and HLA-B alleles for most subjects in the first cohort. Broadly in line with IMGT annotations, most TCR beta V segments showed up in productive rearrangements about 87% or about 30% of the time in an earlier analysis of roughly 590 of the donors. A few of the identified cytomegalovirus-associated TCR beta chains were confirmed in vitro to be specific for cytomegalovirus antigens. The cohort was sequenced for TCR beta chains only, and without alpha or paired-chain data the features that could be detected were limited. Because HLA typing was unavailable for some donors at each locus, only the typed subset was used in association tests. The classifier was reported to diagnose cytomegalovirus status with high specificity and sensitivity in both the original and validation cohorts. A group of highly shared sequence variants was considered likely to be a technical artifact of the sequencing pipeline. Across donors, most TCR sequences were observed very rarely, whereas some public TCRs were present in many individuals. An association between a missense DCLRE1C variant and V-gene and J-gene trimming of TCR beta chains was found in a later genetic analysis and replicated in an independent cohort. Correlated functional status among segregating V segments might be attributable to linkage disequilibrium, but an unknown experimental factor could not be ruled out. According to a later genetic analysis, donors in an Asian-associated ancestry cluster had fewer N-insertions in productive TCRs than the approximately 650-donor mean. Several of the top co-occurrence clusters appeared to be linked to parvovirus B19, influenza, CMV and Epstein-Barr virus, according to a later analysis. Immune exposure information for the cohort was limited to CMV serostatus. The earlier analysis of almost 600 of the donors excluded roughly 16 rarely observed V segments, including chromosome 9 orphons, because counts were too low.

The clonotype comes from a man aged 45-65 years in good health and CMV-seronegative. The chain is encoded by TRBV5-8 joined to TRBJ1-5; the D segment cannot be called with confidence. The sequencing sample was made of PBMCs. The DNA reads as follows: TGTGCCAGCAGCTATCAGAGCAATCAGCCCCAGCATTTT. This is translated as CASSYQSNQPQHF. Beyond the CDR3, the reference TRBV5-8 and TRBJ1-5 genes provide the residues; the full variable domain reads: EAGVTQSPTHLIKTRGQQATLRCSPISGHTSVYWYQQALGLGLQFLLWYDEGEERNRGNFPPRFSGRQFPNYSSELNVNALELEDSALYLCASSYQSNQPQHFGDGTRLSIL.